These 24 T cell receptor beta chains came from one sample sequenced in a study of tumor and adjacent non-tumor tissue in lung cancer. The template was RNA from unsorted bulk tissue. Distant lung tissue was collected more than 3 cm away from the tumor edge. TCRbeta libraries were built with three rounds of nested PCR, modified from ARM-PCR. TCRdb recomputed calls from the multiplex PCR reads with MiXCR, one row per CDR3 protein. The sample lists roughly 120,000 distinct CDR3 sequences, about 61% occurring once. What was sequenced was distant non-tumor lung tissue. The receptors shown here come from a man in his fifties or sixties with non-small cell lung cancer.

A note on this clonotype: One junction end disagrees with the germline gene, perhaps due to a read error. The chain has TRBV11-1 and TRBJ2-1, with D perhaps TRBD2 (5 bases). The CDR3 sequence is 16 residues long. Germline CDR1 SGHAT, CDR2 FQDESV (reference sequence). DNA of the CDR3: TGTGCCAGCAACTTAGTTGGGTTCAGGAGCGCGGGTGAGCAGTTCTTC. Translating gives CASNLVGFRSAGEQFF.

This clonotype was recorded many times. The chain combines TRBV29-1 with TRBJ2-2; TRBD2 aligns across 12 bases. CDR1 and CDR2 from the germline V gene are SQVTM and ANQGSEA. After removal of 3 bases from V and 4 bases from J, the junction contained 6 bases not matched to a gene. The CDR3 runs to 16 residues. CDR3 residues: CSVEVTSGSGTGELFF. In DNA, the CDR3 is TGCAGCGTTGAGGTGACTAGCGGGAGTGGCACCGGGGAGCTGTTTTTT.

J is TRBJ2-7 and V is TRBV6-1; 7 bases are shared with TRBD1. With 6 bases clipped from V and 2 bases from J, the junction kept 10 bases outside the gene matches. This CDR3 has 15 amino acids. Germline-derived CDR1 and CDR2 are MNHNS and SASEGT. CDR3 loop: CASRTTGDDPYEQYF. DNA of the CDR3: TGTGCCAGCAGAACCACAGGGGATGACCCCTACGAGCAGTACTTC.

A remark on this clonotype: One end of the junction does not line up with germline, which may come from a read error. The V call is TRBV6-5, the J call TRBJ1-2; 7 nucleotides align to TRBD1. The CDR3 has 15 amino acids. Germline V lookup: CDR1 MNHEY, CDR2 SVGAGI. For the CDR3, the DNA is TGTTCCAGCAGTTACCGAGCCGGGACAGACTATGACTACACCTTC. Its protein is CSSSYRAGTDYDYTF.

The rearrangement joins TRBV11-2 to TRBJ1-5; 7 nucleotides match TRBD1. The CDR3 spans 16 residues. CDR1 is SGHAT and CDR2 is FQNNGV in the germline V gene. J gave up 13 bases and V 4 bases, and 19 bases lay outside the gene matches. The CDR3 region is CASSSRGRGRLSAQHF. DNA of the CDR3: TGTGCCAGCAGCTCCCGTGGGAGGGGGCGCTTATCTGCACAGCATTTT.

Worth noting for this clonotype: At one boundary the junction diverges from the germline segment, which might be a read error. The gene calls are TRBV12-5 and TRBJ2-7; D gene ambiguous. The CDR3 length is 12 residues. Germline V gives CDR1 LGHNT, CDR2 FRNRAP. DNA for the CDR3: TGTGCTAGTAGTTTGTTATCCTACGAGCAGTACTTC. Protein sequence: CASSLLSYEQYF.

This clonotype was observed a single time. The chain is built from TRBV11-2 and TRBJ2-1; the match to TRBD1 covers 9 bases. Germline loops: CDR1 SGHAT, CDR2 FQNNGV. After removal of 8 bases from V and 12 bases from J, the junction contained 14 bases not matched to a gene. This CDR3 has 14 residues. As DNA, the CDR3 is TGTGCCAGCGGCCCCGAACAGGGGGCCGATGGGCAGTTCTTC. Protein product: CASGPEQGADGQFF.

Concerning this clonotype: Its ends do not fully match the called genes, so a read error is possible. The CDR3 DNA is TGTGCCAGCAGGCTCAATGAGCCCCAGCATTTT. Amino acid sequence: CASRLNEPQHF. The chain employs TRBV12-3 or TRBV12-4 and TRBJ1-5; no clear D. The CDR3 is 11 amino acids.

This clonotype has at least ten counts. A read error may be the cause here, since a much bigger clone is one base away. The gene calls are TRBV29-1 and TRBJ2-3; 8 bases line up with TRBD2. Germline V gene data show CDR1 as SQVTM and CDR2 as ANQGSEA. The CDR3 has 13 amino acids. The CDR3 protein is CGVDGRGTDTQYF. CDR3 coding DNA: TGCGGCGTTGACGGGAGGGGCACAGATACGCAGTATTTT.

Concerning this clonotype: One end of the junction fails to match germline, which may point to a read error. The chain recombines TRBV12-3 or TRBV12-4 with TRBJ2-6; perhaps D is TRBD1 or TRBD2 (5 bases each). CDR3 size: 14 residues. The CDR3 DNA reads TGTGCCAGCAGGCAAAGACCCGGGGCCGACGTCATGACTTTC. It yields the protein CASRQRPGADVMTF.

This clonotype was seen only a few times. A clone one base away is much larger, so this may be a read error. The V and J genes are TRBV6-6 and TRBJ2-1, with D perhaps matching TRBD1 (6 bases). V dropped 5 bases and J dropped 8 bases, with 16 bases sitting between them. Looked up from germline, CDR1 is MNHNY and CDR2 is SVGAGI (reference sequence). The CDR3 has 14 residues. CDR3 in amino acids: CASSPRTESDEQFF. CDR3 nucleotides: TGTGCCAGCAGTCCGAGGACAGAGTCGGATGAGCAGTTCTTC.

With respect to this clonotype: It may be a read error: a sequence one base away is much more abundant. V usage is TRBV7-9 and J usage is TRBJ2-7, with 10 bases lining up with TRBD2. From germline, CDR1 is SEHNR and CDR2 FQNEAQ (reference sequence). The V gene end was trimmed by 3 bases and the J gene end by 8 bases; junction bases not matched to a gene: 7. This CDR3 has 14 amino acids. CDR3 amino acids: CASSLSSGSYQQYF. The CDR3 nucleotides are TGTGCCAGCAGCTTGTCTAGCGGGAGTTACCAGCAGTACTTC. The full variable domain, completed using reference TRBV7-9 and TRBJ2-7, is DTGVSQNPRHKITKRGQNVTFRCDPISEHNRLYWYRQTLGQGPEFLTYFQNEAQLEKSRLLSDRFSAERPKGSFSTLEIQRTEQGDSAMYLCASSLSSGSYQQYFGPGTRLTVT.

Notes on this clonotype: Just one base apart from a much larger clone, this may be a read error. The chain joins TRBV5-6 to TRBJ2-1; perhaps TRBD1 as D (5 bases). CDR1 and CDR2 (germline): SGHDT, YYEEEE. This CDR3 has 16 residues. V was pared by 4 bases and J by 8 bases, with 22 bases between. The CDR3 DNA sequence: TGTGCCAGCAGCGCAGACAGTTTGGTCCAACACCATGAGCAGTTCTTC. As protein: CASSADSLVQHHEQFF.

This clonotype was detected ten times or more. The J gene is TRBJ2-2, the V gene TRBV6-5; no clear D. CDR3 length: 12 amino acids. Trimming took off 5 bases at V and 5 bases at J, with 6 bases between the two ends. Germline loops: CDR1 MNHEY, CDR2 SVGAGI. The CDR3 DNA follows: TGTGCCAGCAGTAAAATGACCGGGGAGCTGTTTTTT. It translates to CASSKMTGELFF.

This clonotype occurred many times. This chain uses TRBV28 with TRBJ2-3; 9 bases fit TRBD1. The V gene's germline CDR1 is MDHEN and CDR2 SYDVKM. V gave up 5 bases and J gave up 5 bases; unmatched junction bases: 8. This CDR3 has 15 residues. This CDR3 is CASSLPGQGIDTQYF. The DNA of the CDR3 is TGTGCCAGCAGTCTTCCGGGACAGGGAATAGATACGCAGTATTTT.

The chain couples TRBV20-1 to TRBJ2-3; 9 bases line up with TRBD2. The ends lost 6 bases at V and 2 bases at J; junction bases unmatched: 6. Germline CDR1 DFQATT, CDR2 SNEGSKA (reference sequence). The CDR3 has 14 amino acids. The CDR3 DNA follows: TGCAGTGCGGAAGGACTAGCGCCCACAGATACGCAGTATTTT. The encoded protein is CSAEGLAPTDTQYF.

Worth noting for this clonotype: Possible read error: a much larger clone is one base away. The chain uses TRBV7-9 and TRBJ2-2; D is uncertain. This CDR3 is built from 14 residues. Germline loops: CDR1 SEHNR, CDR2 FQNEAQ (reference sequence). This CDR3 reads CANSLLTNTGELFF. CDR3 sequence (DNA): TGTGCCAACAGCTTGCTAACGAACACCGGGGAGCTGTTTTTT.

Concerning this clonotype: A clone one base away is much larger, so this may be a read error. This sequence joins TRBV28 and TRBJ2-1; D is uncertain. Trimming removed 3 bases at V and 6 bases at J, with 18 bases between. CDR1 is MDHEN, CDR2 SYDVKM, per germline. This CDR3 comprises 16 residues. CDR3 coding DNA: TGTGCCAGCAGTTTGCACAGCGCCAGGCCTGGCAATGAGCAGTTCTTC. This encodes CASSLHSARPGNEQFF.

In this sample, this clonotype turned up a few times. V usage is TRBV28 and J usage is TRBJ1-5, with 7 bases lining up with TRBD1. With 6 bases clipped from V and 7 bases from J, the junction kept 15 bases outside the gene matches. From germline, CDR1 is MDHEN and CDR2 SYDVKM. The CDR3 sequence is 16 residues long. The CDR3 here is CASSPAGPRQGQPQHF. CDR3 bases: TGTGCCAGCAGCCCGGCGGGCCCCAGACAGGGACAGCCCCAGCATTTT.

This chain links TRBV12-3 or TRBV12-4 with TRBJ2-1; the D gene is possibly TRBD2 (6 bases). The J call is uncertain, as TRBJ2-7 better fits the DNA end. CDR3 length: 15 amino acids. CDR3 nucleotide sequence: TGTGCCAGCAGTACTTCTATCGGGAGTAGTAGTGAGCAGTACTTC. Protein sequence: CASSTSIGSSSEQYF.

In the case of this clonotype: Given a much more abundant clone one base away, this may be a read error. CDR3 coding DNA: TGCGGCGTTGGGTTGCTAGTGGAGAATGAGCAGTTCTTC. Its translation is CGVGLLVENEQFF. V is TRBV29-1 and J is TRBJ2-1; D remains unclear. The germline CDR1 and CDR2 sequences are SQVTM and ANQGSEA. This CDR3 contains 13 residues.

There are many counts of this clonotype. This sequence joins TRBV5-4 and TRBJ2-5; D not certain. The CDR3 runs 14 residues. CDR1 is SGHNT, CDR2 YYREEE, per germline (reference sequence). V was pared by 0 bases and J by 3 bases, with 9 bases between. This CDR3 is CASSLGGSEETQYF. The CDR3 nucleotides are TGTGCCAGCAGCTTGGGTGGCAGCGAAGAGACCCAGTACTTC.

In regard to this clonotype: The DNA is left out, because the CDR3 cannot be placed on it with certainty; the CDR3 is given as TCRdb lists it. The chain has TRBV29-1 and TRBJ2-3; TRBD1, the D gene given by the table, was not confirmed from the DNA. Germline values: CDR1 SQVTM, CDR2 ANQGSEA. The CDR3 numbers 16 amino acids, ends counted. The CDR3 here is CSPYVRVAGGTDRQYF.

There are many counts of this clonotype. The rearrangement joins TRBV6-2 or TRBV6-3 to TRBJ2-7, with no clear D. Germline CDR1 MNHEY, CDR2 SVGEGT. V was pared by 2 bases and J by 3 bases, with 17 bases between. The CDR3 loop spans 16 amino acids. The CDR3 loop reads CASSYAPGVAYYEQYF. The CDR3 region has the DNA TGTGCCAGCAGTTACGCCCCAGGAGTGGCCTACTACGAGCAGTACTTC.